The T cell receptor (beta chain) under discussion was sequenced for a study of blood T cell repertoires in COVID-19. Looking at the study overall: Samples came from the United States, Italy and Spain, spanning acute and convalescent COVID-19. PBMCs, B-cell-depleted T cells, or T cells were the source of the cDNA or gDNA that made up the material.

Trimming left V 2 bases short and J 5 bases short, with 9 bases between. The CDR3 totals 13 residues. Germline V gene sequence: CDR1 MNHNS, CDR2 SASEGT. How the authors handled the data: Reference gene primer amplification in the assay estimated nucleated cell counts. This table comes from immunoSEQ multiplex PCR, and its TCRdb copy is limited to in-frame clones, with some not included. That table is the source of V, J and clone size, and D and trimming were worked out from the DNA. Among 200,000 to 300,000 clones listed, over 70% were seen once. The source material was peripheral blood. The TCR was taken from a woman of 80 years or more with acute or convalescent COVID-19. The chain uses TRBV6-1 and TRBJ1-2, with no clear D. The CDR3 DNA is TGTGCCAGCAGTGAACTTGCAGGATATGGCTACACCTTC. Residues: CASSELAGYGYTF.